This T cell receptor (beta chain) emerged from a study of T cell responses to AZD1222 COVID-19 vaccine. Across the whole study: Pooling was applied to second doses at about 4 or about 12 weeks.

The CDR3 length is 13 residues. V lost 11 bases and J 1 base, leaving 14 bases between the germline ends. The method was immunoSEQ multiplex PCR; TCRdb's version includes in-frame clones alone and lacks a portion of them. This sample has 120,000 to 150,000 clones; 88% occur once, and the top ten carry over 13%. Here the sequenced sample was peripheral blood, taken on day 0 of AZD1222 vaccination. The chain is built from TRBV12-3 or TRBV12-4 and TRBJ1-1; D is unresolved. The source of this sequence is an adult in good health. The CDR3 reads CAVYEFTNTEAFF. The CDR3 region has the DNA TGTGCCGTCTATGAGTTCACGAACACTGAAGCTTTCTTT.